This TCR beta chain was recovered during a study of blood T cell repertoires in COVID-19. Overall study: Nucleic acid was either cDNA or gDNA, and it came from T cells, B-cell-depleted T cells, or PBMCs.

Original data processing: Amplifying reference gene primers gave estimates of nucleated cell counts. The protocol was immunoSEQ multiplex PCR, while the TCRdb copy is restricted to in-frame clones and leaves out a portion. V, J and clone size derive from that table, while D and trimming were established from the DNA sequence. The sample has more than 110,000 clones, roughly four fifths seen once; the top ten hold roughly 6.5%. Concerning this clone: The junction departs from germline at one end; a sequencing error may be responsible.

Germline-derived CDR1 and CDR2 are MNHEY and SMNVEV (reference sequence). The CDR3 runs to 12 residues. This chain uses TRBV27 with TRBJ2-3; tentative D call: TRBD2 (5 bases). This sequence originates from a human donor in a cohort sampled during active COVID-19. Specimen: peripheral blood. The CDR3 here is CASGFGLDTQYF. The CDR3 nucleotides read TGTGCCAGCGGTTTCGGACTAGATACGCAGTATTTT.